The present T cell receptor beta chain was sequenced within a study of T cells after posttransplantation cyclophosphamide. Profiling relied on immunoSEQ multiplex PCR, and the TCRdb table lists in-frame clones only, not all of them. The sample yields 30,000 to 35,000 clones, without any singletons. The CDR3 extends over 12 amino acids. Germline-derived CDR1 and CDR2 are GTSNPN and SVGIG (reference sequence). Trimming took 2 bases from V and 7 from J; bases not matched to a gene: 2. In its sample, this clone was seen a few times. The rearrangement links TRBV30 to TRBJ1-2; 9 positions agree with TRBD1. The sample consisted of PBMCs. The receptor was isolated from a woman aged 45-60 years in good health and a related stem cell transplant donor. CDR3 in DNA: TGTGCCTGGAGTACAGGGGGCTTTGGCTACACCTTC. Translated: CAWSTGGFGYTF. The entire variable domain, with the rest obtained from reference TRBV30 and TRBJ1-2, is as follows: SQTIHQWPATLVQPVGSPLSLECTVEGTSNPNLYWYRQAAGRGLQLLFYSVGIGQISSEVPQNLSASRPQDRQFILSSKKLLLSDSGFYLCAWSTGGFGYTFGSGTRLTVV.